The next 5 T cell receptor beta chains were all read from a single sample in a study of T cell clonotyping in hematopoietic cell transplantation. The repertoire was sequenced with immunoSEQ multiplex PCR; TCRdb's copy has only in-frame clones and lacks some. The sample gives nearly 70,000 clones, around 94% of which show up once; 1.5% to 2% is in the top ten. Sequenced: peripheral blood mononuclear cells. These receptors were obtained from a man in his fifties in good health. Some clones in this sample may be carry-over from other donors' samples.

This clone is judged medium-sized. The CDR3 loop reads CASSFLADSYEQYF. The CDR3 nucleotides read TGTGCCAGCAGCTTTCTAGCAGATTCCTACGAGCAGTACTTC. The rearrangement joins TRBV5-6 to TRBJ2-7, with D perhaps TRBD2 (5 bases). Germline V gives CDR1 SGHDT, CDR2 YYEEEE. The CDR3 is 14 residues long. Trimming cost V 2 bases and J 1 base, with 10 bases left between them.

The chain joins TRBV28 to TRBJ1-4; D is ambiguous. The germline CDR1 and CDR2 sequences are MDHEN and SYDVKM. The CDR3 loop spans 15 amino acids. V lost 8 bases and J 7 bases, leaving 20 bases between the germline ends. CDR3 in amino acids: CASETPSNAGEKLFF. CDR3 nucleotide sequence: TGTGCCAGCGAAACACCGTCCAACGCAGGTGAAAAACTGTTTTTT. The whole variable domain, filled in from reference TRBV28 and TRBJ1-4, reads DVKVTQSSRYLVKRTGEKVFLECVQDMDHENMFWYRQDPGLGLRLIYFSYDVKMKEKGDIPEGYSVSREKKERFSLILESASTNQTSMYLCASETPSNAGEKLFFGSGTQLSVL.

This chain links TRBV4-2 with TRBJ2-7; 10 bases line up with TRBD2. The CDR3 runs to 19 residues. Losses at the gene ends were 1 base for V and 6 bases for J; bases not matched to a gene: 18. Germline V CDR1 and CDR2: LGHNA, YNFKEQ. Here the CDR3 DNA reads TGTGCCAGCAGCCAAGTGACTAGCGGGCACTCCAAAGGCATTAGCGAGCAGTACTTC. As protein: CASSQVTSGHSKGISEQYF.

This clone showed up just once. The rearrangement joins TRBV2 to TRBJ2-7, with a tentative D call TRBD2 (5 bases). The CDR3 spans 13 residues. Germline V gene sequence: CDR1 SNHLY, CDR2 FYNNEI. Trimming removed 6 bases at V and 1 base at J, with 10 bases between. The CDR3 sequence: CASRGWRSYEQYF. The CDR3 coding sequence is TGTGCCAGCAGGGGCTGGAGGTCCTACGAGCAGTACTTC.

The chain joins TRBV25-1 to TRBJ1-1, with 7 bases fitting TRBD1. This CDR3 has 12 residues. Trimming at V came to 6 bases and at J to 6 bases, leaving 4 bases not matched to a gene. Germline loops: CDR1 MGHDK, CDR2 SYGVNS. The CDR3, as DNA: TGTGCCAGCAGAACAGGGGCCGCTGAAGCTTTCTTT. Its protein product is CASRTGAAEAFF. Using reference TRBV25-1 and TRBJ1-1 for the parts outside the CDR3, the full variable domain is EADIYQTPRYLVIGTGKKITLECSQTMGHDKMYWYQQDPGMELHLIHYSYGVNSTEKGDLSSESTVSRIRTEHFPLTLESARPSHTSQYLCASRTGAAEAFFGQGTRLTVV.